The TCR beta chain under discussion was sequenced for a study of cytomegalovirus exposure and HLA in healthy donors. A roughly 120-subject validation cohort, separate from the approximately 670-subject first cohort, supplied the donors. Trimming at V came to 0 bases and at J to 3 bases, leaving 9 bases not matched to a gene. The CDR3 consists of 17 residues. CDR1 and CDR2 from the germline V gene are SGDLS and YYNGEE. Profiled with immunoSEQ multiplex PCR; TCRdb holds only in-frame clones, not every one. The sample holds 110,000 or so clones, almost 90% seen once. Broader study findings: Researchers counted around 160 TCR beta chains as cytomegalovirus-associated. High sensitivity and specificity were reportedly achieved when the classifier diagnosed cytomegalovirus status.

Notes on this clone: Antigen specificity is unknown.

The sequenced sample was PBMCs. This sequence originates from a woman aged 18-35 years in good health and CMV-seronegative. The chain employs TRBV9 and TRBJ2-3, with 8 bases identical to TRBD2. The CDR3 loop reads CASSVAGGVAGTDTQYF. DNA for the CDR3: TGTGCCAGCAGCGTAGCTGGGGGGGTAGCGGGGACAGATACGCAGTATTTT.